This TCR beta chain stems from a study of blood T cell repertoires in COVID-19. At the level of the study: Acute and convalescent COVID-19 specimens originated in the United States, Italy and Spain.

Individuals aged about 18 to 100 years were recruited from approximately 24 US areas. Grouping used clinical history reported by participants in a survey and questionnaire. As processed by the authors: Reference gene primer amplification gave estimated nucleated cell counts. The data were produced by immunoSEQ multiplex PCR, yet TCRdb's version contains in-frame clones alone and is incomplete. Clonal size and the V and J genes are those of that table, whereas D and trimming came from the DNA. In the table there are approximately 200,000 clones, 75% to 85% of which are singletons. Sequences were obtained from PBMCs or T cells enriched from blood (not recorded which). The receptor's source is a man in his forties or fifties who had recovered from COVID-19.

The CDR3 region is CASSDRGRTNEKLFF. The CDR3 DNA reads TGTGCCAGCAGTGACAGGGGGCGAACTAATGAAAAACTGTTTTTT. The chain uses TRBV2 and TRBJ1-4; 8 positions match TRBD1. Germline V lookup: CDR1 SNHLY, CDR2 FYNNEI. V shed 3 bases, J shed 1 base, and the junction held 1 base outside the gene matches. The CDR3 loop spans 15 amino acids.